This T cell receptor beta chain was retrieved from a study of blood T cell repertoires in COVID-19. Across the whole study: The analysed material was cDNA or gDNA that came from T cells, B-cell-depleted T cells, or PBMCs.

Here immunoSEQ multiplex PCR was the method, and the copy in TCRdb shows in-frame clones only, minus some. Found here are around 150,000 clones, about 85% of them singletons; the top ten hold approximately 1%. Germline V gene sequence: CDR1 SGHNT, CDR2 YENEEA. V was clipped by 5 bases and J by 4 bases; unmatched bases: 9. The length of the CDR3 is 16 residues. Sequenced material: peripheral blood. The J gene is TRBJ2-3, the V gene TRBV11-3; 10 bases agree with TRBD2. The TCR sequence derives from a man aged 35 to 55 with acute or convalescent COVID-19. CDR3 nucleotides: TGTGCCAGCAGCAAGGGGGCTAGCGGGAGCCCAGATACGCAGTATTTT. It encodes CASSKGASGSPDTQYF.